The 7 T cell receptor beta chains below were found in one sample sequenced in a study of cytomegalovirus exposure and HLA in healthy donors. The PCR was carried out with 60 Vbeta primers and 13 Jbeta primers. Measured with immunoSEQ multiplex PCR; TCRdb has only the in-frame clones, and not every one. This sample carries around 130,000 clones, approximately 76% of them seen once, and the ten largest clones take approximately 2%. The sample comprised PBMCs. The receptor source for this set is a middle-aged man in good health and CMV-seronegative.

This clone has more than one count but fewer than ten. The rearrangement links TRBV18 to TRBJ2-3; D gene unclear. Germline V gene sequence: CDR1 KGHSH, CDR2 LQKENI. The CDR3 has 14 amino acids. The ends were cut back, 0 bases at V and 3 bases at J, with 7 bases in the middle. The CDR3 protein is CASSPPFGTDTQYF. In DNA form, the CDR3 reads TGTGCCAGCTCACCACCTTTCGGGACAGATACGCAGTATTTT.

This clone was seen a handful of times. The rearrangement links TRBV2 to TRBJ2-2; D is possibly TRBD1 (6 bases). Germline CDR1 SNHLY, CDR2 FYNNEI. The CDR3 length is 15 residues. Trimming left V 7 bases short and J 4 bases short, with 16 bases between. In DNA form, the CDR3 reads TGTGCCAGCACCAAACAAGACAGGATCACCGGGGAGCTGTTTTTT. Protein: CASTKQDRITGELFF. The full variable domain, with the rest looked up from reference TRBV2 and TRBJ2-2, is EPEVTQTPSHQVTQMGQEVILRCVPISNHLYFYWYRQILGQKVEFLVSFYNNEISEKSEIFDDQFSVERPDGSNFTLKIRSTKLEDSAMYFCASTKQDRITGELFFGEGSRLTVL.

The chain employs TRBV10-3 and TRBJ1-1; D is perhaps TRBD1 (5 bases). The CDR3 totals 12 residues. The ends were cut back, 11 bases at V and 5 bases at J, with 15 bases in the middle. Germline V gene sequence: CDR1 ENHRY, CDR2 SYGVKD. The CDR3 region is CAASVRGTEAFF. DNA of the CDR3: TGTGCCGCGTCCGTTAGGGGAACTGAAGCTTTCTTT.

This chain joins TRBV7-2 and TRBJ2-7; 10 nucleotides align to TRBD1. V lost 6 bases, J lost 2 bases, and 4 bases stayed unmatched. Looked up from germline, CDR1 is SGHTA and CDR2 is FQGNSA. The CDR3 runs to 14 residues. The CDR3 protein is CASRRQGAPYEQYF. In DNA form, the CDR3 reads TGTGCCAGCAGACGACAGGGGGCTCCCTACGAGCAGTACTTC.

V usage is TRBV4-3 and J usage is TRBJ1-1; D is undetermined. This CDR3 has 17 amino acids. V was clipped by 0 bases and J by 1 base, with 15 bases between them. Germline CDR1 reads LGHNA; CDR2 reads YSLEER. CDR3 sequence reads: CASSQDRLGQSNTEAFF. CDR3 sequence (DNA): TGCGCCAGCAGCCAAGATCGGTTGGGCCAGTCGAACACTGAAGCTTTCTTT.

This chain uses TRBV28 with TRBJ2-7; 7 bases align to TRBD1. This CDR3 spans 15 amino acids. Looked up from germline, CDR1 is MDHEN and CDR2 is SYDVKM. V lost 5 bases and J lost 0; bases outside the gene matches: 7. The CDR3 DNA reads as TGTGCCAGCAGTAACACGTGGGACAGCTCCTACGAGCAGTACTTC. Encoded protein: CASSNTWDSSYEQYF.

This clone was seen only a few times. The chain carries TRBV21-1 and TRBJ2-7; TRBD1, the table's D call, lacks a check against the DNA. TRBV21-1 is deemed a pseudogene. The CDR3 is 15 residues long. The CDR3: CASSNLTGPLSEQYF. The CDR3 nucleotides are TGTGCCAGCAGCAATTTGACAGGACCGCTATCGGAGCAGTACTTC.